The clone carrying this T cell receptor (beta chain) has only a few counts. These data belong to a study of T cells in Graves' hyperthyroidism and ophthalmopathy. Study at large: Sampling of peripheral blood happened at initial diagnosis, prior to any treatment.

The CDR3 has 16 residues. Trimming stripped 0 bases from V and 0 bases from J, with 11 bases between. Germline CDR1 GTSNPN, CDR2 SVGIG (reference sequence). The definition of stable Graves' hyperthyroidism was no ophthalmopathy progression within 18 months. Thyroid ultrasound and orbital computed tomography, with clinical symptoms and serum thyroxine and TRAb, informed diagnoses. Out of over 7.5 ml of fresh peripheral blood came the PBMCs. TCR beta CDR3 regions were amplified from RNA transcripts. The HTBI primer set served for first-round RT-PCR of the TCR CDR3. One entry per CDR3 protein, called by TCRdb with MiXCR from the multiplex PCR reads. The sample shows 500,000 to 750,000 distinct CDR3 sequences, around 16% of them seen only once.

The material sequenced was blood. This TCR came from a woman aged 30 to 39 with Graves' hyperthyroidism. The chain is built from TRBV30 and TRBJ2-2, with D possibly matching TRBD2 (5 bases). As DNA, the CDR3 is TGTGCCTGGAGTGTGAGCGCGGGCGCGAACACCGGGGAGCTGTTTTTT. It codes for CAWSVSAGANTGELFF.